The clone carrying this T cell receptor (beta chain) occurred a few times. What it binds is not known. Only one heparinised blood draw was taken per donor, and its volume averaged about 116 mL. Sorting that relied on CD45RO/CCR7/CD25/CD127/CD95/CD27 yielded CD4+ naive, central memory, regulatory and stem cell-like memory cells. Expressed TCRB transcripts were sequenced, since all the RNA that had been isolated was reverse transcribed. Some clones are missing from TCRdb's copy, which holds only in-frame ones; the method was immunoSEQ multiplex PCR. The table records 620,000 or so clones, around 15% of them present only once. V shed 7 bases and J shed 3 bases, with 19 bases lying between them. This CDR3 is built from 15 residues. CDR1 is MNHEY, CDR2 SVGAGI, per germline. These data are taken from a study of beta chain features in type 1 diabetes. Study-level findings and limits: The question of HLA type influencing TCRB rearrangement was one that remained unresolved here. A closer apparent resemblance between naive, central memory and Treg TCRB repertoires was seen in patients than in healthy donors.

The sample taken for sequencing was naive CD4+ T cells from blood. This TCR was sampled from a young man in good health. The chain has TRBV6-5 and TRBJ2-7, with D possibly TRBD1 on 6 matching bases. The CDR3 DNA sequence: TGTGCCAGCACCAACATACGGGACAAAGTCTACGAGCAGTACTTC. It specifies CASTNIRDKVYEQYF.